This TCR beta chain was recorded in a study of Ad26.COV2.S vaccination and SARS-CoV-2 variants (dated by TCRdb to 2020 to 2023). With regard to the full study: Donors in the vaccine arm were drawn from COV1001, a multicentre, randomized, double-blind, placebo-controlled phase I-IIa trial testing Ad26.COV2.S in healthy adults. Sequencing of the TCRbeta repertoire served to evaluate the specificity and breadth of SARS-CoV-2-reactive T cell receptors following Ad26.COV2.S vaccination. Trial participants were randomized into five groups of five: low-dose or high-dose Ad26.COV2.S given once or twice, or placebo on both occasions. Ad26.COV2.S was administered intramuscularly at a dose of 5x10^10 or 1x10^11 viral particles, either as one shot or as two shots given 56 days apart. A total of 32 samples were included in the TCR-sequenced set, comprising around 19 Ad26.COV2.S vaccine recipients, 5 placebo recipients and 8 SARS-CoV-2 convalescent individuals. Investigators remained blinded to trial group allocation during experiments and outcome assessment. The investigation overall reported the following: It was noted by the authors that total T cell responses may have been underestimated by the TCR breadth and depth analyses. Ad26.COV2.S recipients had higher spike-specific TCR breadth than placebo recipients (P = 0.0014). Non-spike TCR breadth was comparable between vaccine and placebo recipients, consistent with the vaccine containing only spike. After vaccination, substantial breadth of spike-specific CD8+ and CD4+ T cell responses was reported. The study was not powered for comparison of responses between vaccine doses or regimens.

The CDR3 contains 17 residues, cysteine and phenylalanine counted. The CDR3 DNA has 51 bases and is translated from base 1. The germline V gene (reference sequence) provides CDR1 SGHKS and CDR2 YYEKEE. V and J are truncated by 3 bases and 3 bases respectively, leaving an intervening sequence of 22 bases. Turning to this clone: Its antigen remains undetermined. Base qualities are not at hand, and no much larger clone is one base apart.

The immunoSEQ Assay was used to sequence TCRbeta CDR3 regions. After extraction, genomic DNA underwent amplification by bias-controlled multiplex PCR, followed by high-throughput sequencing. The authors processed their data as follows. Collapsing and filtering of sequences were performed to quantify the absolute abundance of each unique TCRbeta CDR3 region. T cell fraction was estimated by normalizing TCRbeta template counts to usable DNA, which was measured by amplifying reference genes present in all nucleated cells. Repertoire TCRs were annotated as SARS-CoV-2-specific by exact matching of V gene, CDR3 amino acid sequence and J gene to a known reactive TCR set. The reference SARS-CoV-2 TCR set was obtained from MIRA and was filtered for enrichment in COVID-19-positive ImmuneCODE repertoires, whereby public or cross-reactive TCRs were removed. Using the MIRA antigens, annotated TCRs were further analysed by specific ORF or by position within an ORF. Depth was the summed frequency of annotated unique rearrangements, while breadth was defined as annotated unique rearrangements over total unique productive rearrangements. Group comparisons of TCR breadth used two-sided Wilcoxon rank-sum tests. Not all clones reach the TCRdb copy of this immuneACCESS table, which keeps in-frame sequences only. Checked studies attribute under half of the gap to unresolved V genes and leave the rest unexplained. The V and J calls and clone size were taken over from that table, and D and trimming were inferred from the DNA. The sample table shows around 400,000 clones, and around 90% are seen once. The top ten constitute about 12% of the sample.

In light of the paper, this sample's treatment or condition label describes: roughly 20 received Ad26.COV2.S at low or high dose, single or two shots; about 5 received placebo; per-sample allocation not given. Repertoires of vaccine and placebo recipients were sequenced from samples taken on day 63 after the first injection. Between 29 July and 7 August 2020, Cohort 1b enrolled 25 adults aged 18-55 years at one site in Boston, USA. Ad26.COV2.S consisted of a replication-incompetent adenovirus type 26 vector by which a prefusion-stabilized SARS-CoV-2 spike protein from the original Wuhan strain was expressed.

The TCR comes from a person between 18 and 59 years old who received the Ad26.COV2.S COVID-19 vaccine or a placebo. The V and J segments used are TRBV5-5 and TRBJ2-7; a tentative D call is TRBD1 (6 bases match). The sample consisted of peripheral blood, taken in a trial of Ad26.COV2.S vaccine versus placebo. The nucleotides are TGTGCCAGCAGCTCGACGAGATTACAGGGATCTTACTACGAGCAGTACTTC. Translated, it reads CASSSTRLQGSYYEQYF.